A selection of T cell receptor beta chains follows, all from one sample in a study of RUNX1 and TCR beta rearrangement in T-cell leukemia. TCRdb redid the calling of the PCR reads with MiXCR, one entry per CDR3 protein. This sample yields approximately 150 distinct CDR3 sequences, of which around two fifths are seen a single time; 70% to 90% belongs to the top ten. Material for sequencing was blood. These TCRs come from a male donor with T-cell acute lymphoblastic leukemia. The CDR3 runs from the conserved cysteine through the conserved F or W. Fields, in order: D gene, V gene, J gene, CDR3 DNA, CDR3 protein. D genes are given only for firm matches.

-	TRBV14	TRBJ1-1	TGTGTCAGCAGCCTCACACGGAGGGGACGAACTGAAGCTTTCTTT	CVSSLTRRGRTEAFF
TRBD1	TRBV25-1	TRBJ1-4	TGTGCCAGTCACAGGGGGAATGAAAAACTGTTTTTT	CASHRGNEKLFF